This is a list of T cell receptor beta chains from one sample in a study of regulatory T cells in long-lasting Graves disease. TCRdb itself ran the multiplex PCR reads through MiXCR, one entry per CDR3 protein. This sample has hundreds of thousands of distinct CDR3 sequences, with under 20% found just once. These data were also reused for a study on T cells in Graves' hyperthyroidism and ophthalmopathy.

The sequencing used peripheral blood mononuclear cells (PBMCs), collected at new diagnosis, from a patient treated with antithyroid drugs. The receptor set was obtained from a woman in her 30s with Graves disease. CDR3s include the opening cysteine and the closing phenylalanine or tryptophan. The order of the fields is V gene, J gene, CDR3 length, clone size, D gene, CDR3 DNA, CDR3 protein. D genes are given only for firm matches. For some rows the clone size is stated as once, few or many, or as a class when expanded; others skip it.

TRBV6-5	TRBJ2-7	13	NA	NA	TGTGCCAGCAGTTACTCGCTGGGTTTCGAGCAGTACTTC	CASSYSLGFEQYF
TRBV19	TRBJ1-1	15	NA	NA	TGTGCCACCACGGGCGGGTTCCTAAGGAACACTGAAGCTTTCTTT	CATTGGFLRNTEAFF
TRBV27	TRBJ1-2	15	many	NA	TGTGCCAGCAGCCCCCTAGGCAGTTTCAACTATGGCTACACCTTC	CASSPLGSFNYGYTF
TRBV14	TRBJ2-3	14	NA	NA	TGTGCCAGCAGCCAGACTTGGGGCACAGATACGCAGTATTTT	CASSQTWGTDTQYF
TRBV15	TRBJ1-1	14	many	NA	TGTGCCACCAGCAGGACAGGACAAGTCACTGAAGCTTTCTTT	CATSRTGQVTEAFF
TRBV3-1	TRBJ1-3	15	once	NA	TGTGCCAGCAGCCTAGGCTGGGGCCCTGGAAACACCATATATTTT	CASSLGWGPGNTIYF
TRBV20-1	TRBJ1-2	15	NA	TRBD1	TGCAGTGCTAGAAAACCGACAGGGGGCATCGATGGCTACACCTTC	CSARKPTGGIDGYTF
TRBV5-6	TRBJ2-3	16	few	NA	TGTGCCAGCAGCTTGAGATTGGCGGGGGCCACAGATACGCAGTATTTT	CASSLRLAGATDTQYF
TRBV2	TRBJ2-3	15	many	TRBD2	TGTGCCAGCACCGGACTAGCGGTTCGCACAGATACGCAGTATTTT	CASTGLAVRTDTQYF
TRBV20-1	TRBJ2-7	13	few	NA	TGCAGTGCTAGTGGTGGGGGGTTTGACGAGCAGTACTTC	CSASGGGFDEQYF
TRBV19	TRBJ2-1	15	few	NA	TGTGCCAGTAGTATAATGGGGCAGGGTTACAATGAGCAGTTCTTC	CASSIMGQGYNEQFF
TRBV5-1	TRBJ2-5	14	many	TRBD1	TGCGCCAGCAGCCTGATGACAGGGCGAGAGACCCAGTACTTC	CASSLMTGRETQYF
TRBV27	TRBJ2-6	16	NA	NA	TGTGCCAGCAGTTTTATCCGGGCCTCTGGGGCCAACGTCCTGACTTTC	CASSFIRASGANVLTF
TRBV25-1	TRBJ1-5	21	many	TRBD1	TGTGCCAGCAGTGGAAAGACAGGGTGGACCCAAATAAAAAATAGCAATCAGCCCCAGCATTTT	CASSGKTGWTQIKNSNQPQHF
TRBV4-2	TRBJ2-7	20	few	NA	TGTGCCAGCAGCCAAGATATCCCGCGAAATTTAGCGGAGGAACCCTACGAGCAGTACTTC	CASSQDIPRNLAEEPYEQYF
TRBV5-1	TRBJ2-2	13	NA	TRBD1	TGCGCCAGCGGGACAGTTAACACCGGGGAGCTGTTTTTT	CASGTVNTGELFF
TRBV7-2	TRBJ2-6	16	NA	NA	TGTGCCAGCAGCTTCGCGGGTATCTTTGGGGCCAACGTCCTGACTTTC	CASSFAGIFGANVLTF
TRBV3-1	TRBJ1-2	18	NA	TRBD1	TGTGCCAGCAGCCAAGTTTGGACAGGTTGGCCCCAAAAGGATGGCTACACCTTC	CASSQVWTGWPQKDGYTF
TRBV3-1	TRBJ2-3	17	NA	NA	TGTGCCAGCAGCCAAGCGTTAACTACCGATATACCAGATACGCAGTATTTT	CASSQALTTDIPDTQYF
TRBV18	TRBJ1-2	15	NA	TRBD1	TGTGCCAGCTCACCGGGACAGGGAATAGGGTATGGCTACACCTTC	CASSPGQGIGYGYTF
TRBV2	TRBJ1-2	16	few	NA	TGTGCCGGTGAACCGGGACGGATCAAAGCTAACTATGGCTACACCTTC	CAGEPGRIKANYGYTF
TRBV10-3	TRBJ2-5	15	many	NA	TGTGCCATCAGTCGTGCTGGACCAGAGGGTGAGACCCAGTACTTC	CAISRAGPEGETQYF
TRBV6-2/TRBV6-3	TRBJ1-1	14	many	NA	TGTGCCAGCAGTTTCCTCGGACAGTCAACTGAAGCTTTCTTT	CASSFLGQSTEAFF
TRBV29-1	TRBJ2-2	12	NA	NA	TGCAGCGTTGAAGGACGGGCCGGGGAGCTGTTTTTT	CSVEGRAGELFF
TRBV20-1	TRBJ2-3	16	once	TRBD2	TGCAGTGCTGGAGGAATCTTAGCGGGGCGCACAGATACGCAGTATTTT	CSAGGILAGRTDTQYF
TRBV10-3	TRBJ1-1	15	many	TRBD1	TGTGCCATCAGTGAGCAAAAGACAGGGGACACTGAAGCTTTCTTT	CAISEQKTGDTEAFF
TRBV29-1	TRBJ1-2	11	few	NA	TGCAGCGTTGGGGGGATTTTTGGCTACACCTTC	CSVGGIFGYTF